One sample yielded the 23 T cell receptor beta chains listed below, sequenced in a study of shared clonotypes between healthy human individuals. Sequencing was performed with immunoSEQ multiplex PCR; in TCRdb, only in-frame clones are kept and a portion is missing. The repertoire holds around 980,000 clones, around 82% seen once, with around 0.6% in the top ten. Sequencing was carried out using memory CD4+ T cells from PBMCs. Subset described: CD45RA-negative fraction. The receptors originated from a man between 18 and 29 years old in good health. Some clones in this sample may be carry-over from other donors' samples.

The chain couples TRBV6-6 to TRBJ2-7; D unclear. Germline CDR1 reads MNHNY; CDR2 reads SVGAGI (reference sequence). The CDR3 runs 11 residues. The V end lost 6 bases, the J end lost 4 bases, and 7 bases lay between the germline ends. CDR3 region: CASRDEYEQYF. The CDR3, as DNA: TGTGCCAGCAGAGACGAGTACGAGCAGTACTTC.

A word on this clone: Relative to the germline gene, one junction end is altered; a read error may explain this. Other DNA sequences of this sample code for an identical CDR3. The chain recombines TRBV6-5 with TRBJ2-1, with D maybe TRBD2 (6 bases). The CDR3 totals 13 residues. Germline CDR1 MNHEY, CDR2 SVGAGI. Here the CDR3 reads CASRLGLFNEQFF. The DNA for the CDR3 is TGCGCCAGCAGATTAGGACTATTTAATGAGCAGTTCTTC.

This chain joins TRBV4-1 and TRBJ2-4, with 10 positions matching TRBD1. The germline V gene has CDR1 MGHRA and CDR2 YSYEKL. Trimming at V came to 4 bases and at J to 5 bases, leaving 11 bases not matched to a gene. CDR3 length equals 17 residues. The CDR3 region is CASSPDPGQGSQNIQYF. In DNA, the CDR3 is TGCGCCAGCAGCCCAGATCCGGGACAGGGGTCCCAAAACATTCAGTACTTC.

This sequence joins TRBV4-2 and TRBJ2-4, with 11 bases identical to TRBD1. Trimming took 1 base from V and 5 from J; bases not matched to a gene: 4. The CDR3 length is 16 residues. Germline CDR1 and CDR2: LGHNA and YNFKEQ. CDR3 loop: CASSQADRGQENIQYF. CDR3 bases: TGTGCCAGCAGCCAAGCGGACAGGGGGCAAGAAAACATTCAGTACTTC.

This chain uses TRBV2 with TRBJ1-2; D not resolved. V gave up 9 bases and J gave up 8 bases, with 13 bases separating them. The CDR3 contains 11 residues. CDR1 is SNHLY, CDR2 FYNNEI, per germline. The CDR3 is CARRVGGGYTF. The CDR3 bases are TGTGCCAGGCGGGTGGGCGGGGGCTACACCTTC.

The chain couples TRBV28 to TRBJ2-5, with 14 bases aligning to TRBD2. The CDR3 has 17 residues. From germline, CDR1 is MDHEN and CDR2 SYDVKM. V shed 5 bases, J shed 4 bases, and the junction held 9 bases outside the gene matches. Here the CDR3 reads CASSITRLAGGGETQYF. The DNA for the CDR3 is TGTGCCAGCAGTATCACTCGACTAGCGGGAGGGGGAGAGACCCAGTACTTC.

The V call is TRBV28, the J call TRBJ2-7, with D perhaps matching TRBD2 (5 bases). V lost 3 bases and J lost 2, with 17 bases in between. Germline V gene sequence: CDR1 MDHEN, CDR2 SYDVKM. This CDR3 has 16 amino acids. The CDR3 nucleotides read TGTGCCAGCAGTTTTTTCGGGTCGGGAAACCCCTACGAGCAGTACTTC. Its translation is CASSFFGSGNPYEQYF.

The V call is TRBV5-1, the J call TRBJ2-3; either TRBD1 or TRBD2 may fit D (5 bases each). The CDR3 runs to 16 residues. Germline V lookup: CDR1 SGHRS, CDR2 YFSETQ. Trimming cost V 2 bases and J 3 bases, with 16 bases left between them. The CDR3 protein is CASSLSPSWGTDTQYF. The CDR3 coding sequence is TGCGCCAGCAGCTTAAGTCCTTCCTGGGGGACAGATACGCAGTATTTT.

The genes are TRBV11-2 and TRBJ2-1, with 13 bases that match TRBD2. The CDR3 consists of 18 residues. From germline, CDR1 is SGHAT and CDR2 FQNNGV. With 1 base clipped from V and 8 bases from J, the junction kept 11 bases outside the gene matches. CDR3 nucleotides: TGTGCCAGCAGCTTAGCTCGCTCCGGGACTAGCGGGACCCATGAGCAGTTCTTC. It codes for CASSLARSGTSGTHEQFF.

The genes are TRBV30 and TRBJ2-5; 7 bases line up with TRBD2. The CDR3 has 16 residues. Trimming cost V 0 bases and J 5 bases; bases outside gene matches: 12. CDR1 is GTSNPN and CDR2 is SVGIG in the germline V gene (reference sequence). In nucleotides, the CDR3 is TGTGCCTGGAGTGTACACGGGGGGTATCTTTACGAGACCCAGTACTTC. Translated: CAWSVHGGYLYETQYF.

The genes are TRBV5-1 and TRBJ2-6; 8 bases fit TRBD2. The germline V gene has CDR1 SGHRS and CDR2 YFSETQ. The CDR3 is made up of 20 amino acids. V trimming: 3 bases; J trimming: 1 base; junction bases outside the gene matches: 15. The CDR3 reads CASSSRGGPMELSGANVLTF. In DNA, the CDR3 is TGCGCCAGCAGCTCCCGCGGGGGGCCGATGGAACTTTCTGGGGCCAACGTCCTGACTTTC.

The rearrangement joins TRBV5-1 to TRBJ2-2; TRBD2 matches 7 bases. Germline CDR1 is SGHRS and CDR2 is YFSETQ. There are 17 residues in the CDR3. After removal of 5 bases from V and 4 bases from J, the junction contained 14 bases not matched to a gene. The CDR3 coding sequence is TGCGCCAGCAGAGATCGGGGCTCGGGAGGACGCACCGGGGAGCTGTTTTTT. Protein sequence: CASRDRGSGGRTGELFF.

The V and J genes are TRBV7-2 and TRBJ2-5, with 10 bases matching TRBD2. CDR3 size: 15 residues. The V gene's germline CDR1 is SGHTA and CDR2 FQGNSA. Trimming at V came to 3 bases and at J to 7 bases, leaving 8 bases not matched to a gene. The CDR3 region has the DNA TGTGCCAGCAGCTTCGCTAGCGGGAGTGGCGGGACCCAGTACTTC. Translated, it gives CASSFASGSGGTQYF.

Only a few counts were recorded for this clone. The chain joins TRBV7-3 to TRBJ2-3, with D hard to call. The length of the CDR3 is 14 residues. The V and J ends lost 4 bases and 4 bases respectively, with 12 bases between them. CDR1 is SGHTA and CDR2 is FQGTGA in the germline V gene. The CDR3 is CASSSNSAPDTQYF. The DNA of the CDR3 is TGTGCCAGCAGCTCAAACTCGGCCCCAGATACGCAGTATTTT.

The chain is built from TRBV29-1 and TRBJ2-7; 8 bases are a match to TRBD2. The CDR3 sequence is 14 residues long. Trimming took 7 bases from V and 4 from J; bases not matched to a gene: 12. The germline gives CDR1 SQVTM, CDR2 ANQGSEA. In nucleotides, the CDR3 is TGCAGCGCAACTGTCCCACGGGAGGGATACGAGCAGTACTTC. It translates to CSATVPREGYEQYF.

V is TRBV5-1 and J is TRBJ2-7, with D perhaps TRBD2 (6 bases). V lost 3 bases and J 4 bases, leaving 14 bases between the germline ends. Germline V CDR1 and CDR2: SGHRS, YFSETQ. The CDR3 sequence is 14 residues long. CDR3: CASSSRGMGYEQYF. Here the CDR3 DNA reads TGCGCCAGCAGCTCTCGGGGGATGGGTTACGAGCAGTACTTC.

This sequence joins TRBV5-1 and TRBJ1-5, with D possibly TRBD1 on 6 matching bases. Germline V gives CDR1 SGHRS, CDR2 YFSETQ. CDR3 size: 15 residues. V lost 4 bases and J 0 bases, leaving 11 bases between the germline ends. As DNA, the CDR3 is TGCGCCAGCAGCGGGGGCCCTGGTAGCAATCAGCCCCAGCATTTT. Its translation is CASSGGPGSNQPQHF.

The chain has TRBV28 and TRBJ1-4; D is unclear. The V gene lost 3 bases and the J gene lost 12 bases, with 14 bases spanning the gap. The CDR3 loop spans 13 amino acids. Germline V gene sequence: CDR1 MDHEN, CDR2 SYDVKM. CDR3 region: CASSLVSLRELFF. The CDR3, as DNA: TGTGCCAGCAGTTTGGTCTCCCTGAGAGAACTGTTTTTT. Complete variable domain (other parts from reference TRBV28 and TRBJ1-4): DVKVTQSSRYLVKRTGEKVFLECVQDMDHENMFWYRQDPGLGLRLIYFSYDVKMKEKGDIPEGYSVSREKKERFSLILESASTNQTSMYLCASSLVSLRELFFGSGTQLSVL.

The rearrangement links TRBV5-4 to TRBJ2-2; D unresolved. Germline values: CDR1 SGHNT, CDR2 YYREEE (reference sequence). The CDR3 spans 13 residues. With 4 bases removed from V and 7 bases from J, the gap between germline ends came to 11 bases. CDR3 amino acids: CASSHPQGGELFF. CDR3 in DNA: TGTGCCAGCAGCCACCCCCAAGGCGGGGAGCTGTTTTTT. The whole variable domain, remainder taken from reference TRBV5-4 and TRBJ2-2, is ETGVTQSPTHLIKTRGQQVTLRCSSQSGHNTVSWYQQALGQGPQFIFQYYREEENGRGNFPPRFSGLQFPNYSSELNVNALELDDSALYLCASSHPQGGELFFGEGSRLTVL.

V is TRBV12-5 and J is TRBJ2-3; D is uncertain. Germline V lookup: CDR1 LGHNT, CDR2 FRNRAP. The CDR3 runs to 14 residues. Trimming stripped 3 bases from V and 6 bases from J, with 13 bases between. CDR3 protein: CASGFGSSLDTQYF. DNA of the CDR3: TGTGCTAGTGGTTTCGGAAGTTCCCTTGATACGCAGTATTTT. Full variable domain (missing parts from reference TRBV12-5 and TRBJ2-3): DARVTQTPRHKVTEMGQEVTMRCQPILGHNTVFWYRQTMMQGLELLAYFRNRAPLDDSGMPKDRFSAEMPDATLATLKIQPSEPRDSAVYFCASGFGSSLDTQYFGPGTRLTVL.

This clone was counted at least ten times. The V gene is TRBV10-3, the J gene TRBJ1-4; 10 bases line up with TRBD1. The V segment lost 5 bases and the J segment 8 bases; nucleotides outside the gene matches: 8. The CDR3 spans 15 residues. Per germline, CDR1 ENHRY and CDR2 SYGVKD. CDR3 sequence: CAISRDRGGREKLFF. The CDR3 nucleotides read TGTGCCATCAGTAGGGACAGGGGCGGGAGAGAAAAACTGTTTTTT.

Comments on this clone: Other DNA sequences in this sample translate to the same CDR3. The genes are TRBV7-3 and TRBJ2-5, with D possibly called TRBD1 or TRBD2 (6 bases each). The CDR3 length is 14 residues. The germline gives CDR1 SGHTA, CDR2 FQGTGA. The V gene lost 3 bases and the J gene lost 2 bases, with 10 bases spanning the gap. The CDR3 loop reads CASSFTGRQETQYF. The CDR3 coding sequence is TGTGCCAGCAGCTTCACAGGGAGGCAAGAGACCCAGTACTTC.

V gene TRBV6-1 combines with J gene TRBJ1-2; D unclear. There are 12 residues in the CDR3. The V and J ends lost 2 bases and 6 bases respectively, with 7 bases between them. Germline-derived CDR1 and CDR2 are MNHNS and SASEGT. The CDR3 sequence is CASSERTHGYTF. In nucleotides, the CDR3 is TGTGCCAGCAGTGAAAGGACCCATGGCTACACCTTC.